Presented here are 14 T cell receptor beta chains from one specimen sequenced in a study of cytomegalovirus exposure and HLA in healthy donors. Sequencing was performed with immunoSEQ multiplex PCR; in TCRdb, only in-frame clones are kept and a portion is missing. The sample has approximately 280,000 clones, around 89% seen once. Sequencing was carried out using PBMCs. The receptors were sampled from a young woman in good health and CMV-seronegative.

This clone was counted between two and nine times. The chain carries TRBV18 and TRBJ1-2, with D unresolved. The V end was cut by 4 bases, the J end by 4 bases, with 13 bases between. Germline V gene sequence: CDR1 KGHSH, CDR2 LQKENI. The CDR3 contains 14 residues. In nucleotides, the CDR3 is TGTGCCAGCTCACAAACACAGCTTTCCTATGGCTACACCTTC. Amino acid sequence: CASSQTQLSYGYTF. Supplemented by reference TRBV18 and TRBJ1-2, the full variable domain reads NAGVMQNPRHLVRRRGQEARLRCSPMKGHSHVYWYRQLPEEGLKFMVYLQKENIIDESGMPKERFSAEFPKEGPSILRIQQVVRGDSAAYFCASSQTQLSYGYTFGSGTRLTVV.

The CDR3 DNA is TGTGCCAGCAGTTCGGACAGGGCGACTCATACGCAGTATTTT. This codes for CASSSDRATHTQYF. The rearrangement links TRBV5-4 to TRBJ2-3; TRBD1 matches 8 bases. V lost 5 bases, J lost 7 bases, and 9 bases stayed unmatched. The CDR3 length is 14 residues. CDR1 and CDR2 (germline): SGHNT, YYREEE (reference sequence).

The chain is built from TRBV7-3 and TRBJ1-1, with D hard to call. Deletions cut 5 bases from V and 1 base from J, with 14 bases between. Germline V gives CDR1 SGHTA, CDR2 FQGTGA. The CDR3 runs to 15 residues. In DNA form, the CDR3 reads TGTGCCAGCAGCAATTCGCGGCAGACGAACACTGAAGCTTTCTTT. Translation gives CASSNSRQTNTEAFF.

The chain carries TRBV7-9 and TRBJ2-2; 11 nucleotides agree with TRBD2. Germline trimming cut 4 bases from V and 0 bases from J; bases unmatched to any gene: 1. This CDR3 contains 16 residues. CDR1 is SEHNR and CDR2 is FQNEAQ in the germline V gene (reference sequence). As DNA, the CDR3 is TGTGCCAGCAGCTCGGGACTAGCGGCGAACACCGGGGAGCTGTTTTTT. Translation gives CASSSGLAANTGELFF.

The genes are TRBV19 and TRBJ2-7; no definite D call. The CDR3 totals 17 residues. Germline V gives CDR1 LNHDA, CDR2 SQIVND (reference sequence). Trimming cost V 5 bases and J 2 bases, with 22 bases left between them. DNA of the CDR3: TGTGCCAGTAGTCCTCCCCATGGTAGCCCAAGTGCCTACGAGCAGTACTTC. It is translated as CASSPPHGSPSAYEQYF.

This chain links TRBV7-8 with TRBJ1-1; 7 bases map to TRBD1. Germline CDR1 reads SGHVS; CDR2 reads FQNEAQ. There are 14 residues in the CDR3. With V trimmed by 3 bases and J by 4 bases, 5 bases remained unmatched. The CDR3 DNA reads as TGTGCCAGCAGCTTGACAGGGTTGGGCACTGAAGCTTTCTTT. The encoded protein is CASSLTGLGTEAFF. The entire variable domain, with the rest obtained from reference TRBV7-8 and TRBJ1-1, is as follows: GAGVSQSPRYKVAKRGQDVALRCDPISGHVSLFWYQQALGQGPEFLTYFQNEAQLDKSGLPSDRFFAERPEGSVSTLKIQRTQQEDSAVYLCASSLTGLGTEAFFGQGTRLTVV.

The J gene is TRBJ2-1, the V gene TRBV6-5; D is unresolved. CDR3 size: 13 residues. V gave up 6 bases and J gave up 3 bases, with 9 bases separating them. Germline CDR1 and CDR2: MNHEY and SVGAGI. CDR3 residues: CASRLVSYNEQFF. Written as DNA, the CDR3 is TGTGCCAGCAGGTTGGTTAGCTACAATGAGCAGTTCTTC.

The CDR3 protein is CASSQGRGGSTSQETQYF. CDR3 DNA: TGCGCCAGCAGCCAAGGGAGGGGCGGGAGCACATCCCAAGAGACCCAGTACTTC. The genes are TRBV4-1 and TRBJ2-5, with 7 bases fitting TRBD2. The germline CDR1 and CDR2 sequences are MGHRA and YSYEKL. CDR3 size: 18 residues. The J segment lost 1 base and the V segment lost 1 base, leaving 12 bases of the junction unmatched.

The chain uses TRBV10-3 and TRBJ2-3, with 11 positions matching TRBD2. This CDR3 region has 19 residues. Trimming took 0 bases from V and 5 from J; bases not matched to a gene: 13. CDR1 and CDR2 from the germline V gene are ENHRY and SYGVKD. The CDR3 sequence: CAISESMVAGGPFEDTQYF. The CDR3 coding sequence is TGTGCCATCAGTGAGTCGATGGTAGCGGGAGGGCCTTTTGAAGATACGCAGTATTTT.

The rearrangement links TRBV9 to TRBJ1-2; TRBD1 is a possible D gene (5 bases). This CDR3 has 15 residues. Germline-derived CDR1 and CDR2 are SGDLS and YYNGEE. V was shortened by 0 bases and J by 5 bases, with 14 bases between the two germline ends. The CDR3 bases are TGTGCCAGCAGCGTAGCAGGGAATCAGTTATATGGCTACACCTTC. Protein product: CASSVAGNQLYGYTF. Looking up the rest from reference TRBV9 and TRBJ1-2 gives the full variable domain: DSGVTQTPKHLITATGQRVTLRCSPRSGDLSVYWYQQSLDQGLQFLIQYYNGEERAKGNILERFSAQQFPDLHSELNLSSLELGDSALYFCASSVAGNQLYGYTFGSGTRLTVV.

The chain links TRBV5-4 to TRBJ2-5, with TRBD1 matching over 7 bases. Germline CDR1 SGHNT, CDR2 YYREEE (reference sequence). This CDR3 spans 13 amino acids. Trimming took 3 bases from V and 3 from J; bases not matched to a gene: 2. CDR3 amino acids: CASSSDREETQYF. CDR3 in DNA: TGTGCCAGCAGCTCCGACAGGGAAGAGACCCAGTACTTC.

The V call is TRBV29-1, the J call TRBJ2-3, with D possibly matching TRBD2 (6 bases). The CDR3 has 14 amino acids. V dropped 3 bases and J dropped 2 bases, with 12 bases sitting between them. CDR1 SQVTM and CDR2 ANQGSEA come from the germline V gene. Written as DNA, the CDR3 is TGCAGCGTTGACGGGACTGGGAACACAGATACGCAGTATTTT. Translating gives CSVDGTGNTDTQYF.

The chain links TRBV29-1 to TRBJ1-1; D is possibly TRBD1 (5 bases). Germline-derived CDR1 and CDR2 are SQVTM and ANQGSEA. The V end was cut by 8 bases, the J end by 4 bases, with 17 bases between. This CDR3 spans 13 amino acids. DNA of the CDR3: TGCAGCTCCGGAGGGGTTTTCGGCACTGAAGCTTTCTTT. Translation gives CSSGGVFGTEAFF.

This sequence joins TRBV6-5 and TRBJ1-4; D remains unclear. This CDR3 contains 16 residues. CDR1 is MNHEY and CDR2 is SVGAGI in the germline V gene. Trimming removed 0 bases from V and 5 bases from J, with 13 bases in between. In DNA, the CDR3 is TGTGCCAGCAGTTACTCGATAGTCCGCGAGAATGAAAAACTGTTTTTT. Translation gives CASSYSIVRENEKLFF.